The next 21 T cell receptor beta chains were all read from a single sample in a study of T cell responses to AZD1222 COVID-19 vaccine. Produced via immunoSEQ multiplex PCR; TCRdb's table is partial and in-frame only. The sample lists 130,000 or so clones, 88% occurring once. Material: peripheral blood, obtained 28 days after the second AZD1222 dose. These receptors all come from an adult who received the AZD1222 COVID-19 vaccine.

This chain connects TRBV29-1 to TRBJ2-5; D might be TRBD1 or TRBD2, each matching 5 bases. The CDR3 is 15 residues long. Trimming removed 4 bases at V and 6 bases at J, with 21 bases between. CDR1 SQVTM and CDR2 ANQGSEA come from the germline V gene. In nucleotides, the CDR3 is TGCAGCGTTGCCTTCGGGGCACGACGAGGGAAGACCCAGTACTTC. Protein product: CSVAFGARRGKTQYF.

This chain links TRBV14 with TRBJ2-1, with 12 bases fitting TRBD2. Per germline, CDR1 SGHDN and CDR2 FVKESK. Trimming cost V 1 base and J 15 bases; bases outside gene matches: 4. The CDR3 length is 13 residues. As DNA, the CDR3 is TGTGCCAGCAGCCAAGCTAGCGGGAGGGCCACGTTCTTC. Its protein product is CASSQASGRATFF.

The V and J genes are TRBV7-9 and TRBJ2-7, with D perhaps TRBD1 (7 bases). V lost 5 bases to trimming and J lost 6 bases, with 20 bases between them. Germline CDR1 is SEHNR and CDR2 is FQNEAQ (reference sequence). CDR3 size: 15 residues. The CDR3 DNA follows: TGTGCCAGCAGCCCTCCGGGCAGGGGGGAAGGCGAGCAGTACTTC. It specifies CASSPPGRGEGEQYF.

This chain joins TRBV14 and TRBJ2-1; 8 bases align to TRBD2. This CDR3 has 15 amino acids. Germline V gene lookup returns CDR1 SGHDN and CDR2 FVKESK. With V trimmed by 1 base and J by 7 bases, 6 bases remained unmatched. CDR3 coding DNA: TGTGCCAGCAGCCAAGCGGGAGGGCCGGTGAATGAGCAGTTCTTC. Encoded protein: CASSQAGGPVNEQFF. The variable domain in full, with the rest retrieved from reference TRBV14 and TRBJ2-1, is EAGVTQFPSHSVIEKGQTVTLRCDPISGHDNLYWYRRVMGKEIKFLLHFVKESKQDESGMPNNRFLAERTGGTYSTLKVQPAELEDSGVYFCASSQAGGPVNEQFFGPGTRLTVL.

This clone was seen a handful of times. The chain has TRBV27 and TRBJ2-2, with D possibly TRBD1 on 5 matching bases. Germline values: CDR1 MNHEY, CDR2 SMNVEV (reference sequence). Deletions cut 5 bases from V and 6 bases from J, with 13 bases between. This CDR3 contains 14 residues. The CDR3 sequence: CASSSPPGSGELFF. CDR3 nucleotides: TGTGCCAGCAGTAGCCCTCCAGGGTCCGGGGAGCTGTTTTTT.

A note on this clone: This sample includes further DNA sequences coding for the same CDR3. This chain uses TRBV3-1 (or the pseudogene TRBV3-2) with TRBJ1-2; TRBD1 is a possible D gene (6 bases). Deletions cut 0 bases from V and 2 bases from J, with 10 bases between. The CDR3 loop spans 15 amino acids. In germline, CDR1 is LGHDT, CDR2 YNNKEL (reference sequence). CDR3 sequence (DNA): TGTGCCAGCAGCCAAGAGGAGGGGACAAACTATGGCTACACCTTC. The encoded protein is CASSQEEGTNYGYTF.

This rearrangement joins TRBV11-3 to TRBJ2-1; possibly TRBD2 for D (5 bases). The CDR3 has 17 amino acids. Trimming pared 1 base from V and 6 bases from J, leaving 19 bases between. Germline lookup yields CDR1 SGHNT and CDR2 YENEEA. CDR3 in DNA: TGTGCCAGCAGCTTAGGCCTAGCCCAGGATTGGGGCAATGAGCAGTTCTTC. Its translation: CASSLGLAQDWGNEQFF.

The chain employs TRBV18 and TRBJ1-5; D is unclear. V was shortened by 4 bases and J by 2 bases, with 3 bases between the two germline ends. Germline V CDR1 and CDR2: KGHSH, LQKENI. There are 12 residues in the CDR3. The CDR3 is CASSQGNQPQHF. The CDR3 DNA reads as TGTGCCAGCTCACAAGGCAATCAGCCCCAGCATTTT.

The chain combines TRBV7-9 with TRBJ1-4; the D gene is possibly TRBD1 (5 bases). Germline CDR1 is SEHNR and CDR2 is FQNEAQ (reference sequence). CDR3 length: 15 residues. V was shortened by 5 bases and J by 8 bases, with 18 bases between the two germline ends. The CDR3 DNA reads TGTGCCAGCAGCACCCGACAGCTGATGGAGGAAAAACTGTTTTTT. Translated, it gives CASSTRQLMEEKLFF.

This CDR3 reads CASSPSGTGTTEAFF. The DNA of the CDR3 is TGTGCCAGCTCACCTTCGGGGACAGGGACCACTGAAGCTTTCTTT. The chain carries TRBV18 and TRBJ1-1; 9 bases map to TRBD1. The CDR3 length is 15 residues. With 3 bases clipped from V and 4 bases from J, the junction kept 6 bases outside the gene matches. Per germline, CDR1 KGHSH and CDR2 LQKENI.

This clone has a single count. The chain links TRBV6-5 to TRBJ1-1, with D uncertain. Germline values: CDR1 MNHEY, CDR2 SVGAGI. This CDR3 contains 14 residues. Trimming took 3 bases from V and 0 from J, leaving 8 bases between them. CDR3 nucleotide sequence: TGTGCCAGCAGTTATTCAGGTATGAACACTGAAGCTTTCTTT. Translating gives CASSYSGMNTEAFF.

The sample holds a few counts of this clone. This chain links TRBV19 with TRBJ1-5; unclear D gene. From germline, CDR1 is LNHDA and CDR2 SQIVND (reference sequence). The CDR3 loop spans 13 amino acids. Trimming took off 5 bases at V and 5 bases at J, with 10 bases between the two ends. The CDR3 loop is CASSHQRDQPQHF. DNA for the CDR3: TGTGCCAGTAGTCATCAAAGGGATCAGCCCCAGCATTTT.

V is TRBV2 and J is TRBJ2-6; tentatively, D is TRBD2 (7 bases). The germline gives CDR1 SNHLY, CDR2 FYNNEI. Trimming removed 3 bases from V and 4 bases from J, with 10 bases in between. The CDR3 consists of 15 residues. The CDR3, as DNA: TGTGCCAGCAGTGAGGCGGGGGCCGGGGCCAACGTCCTGACTTTC. This encodes CASSEAGAGANVLTF.

The chain recombines TRBV5-8 with TRBJ2-1, with 11 bases lining up with TRBD2. CDR1 SGHTS and CDR2 YDEGEE come from the germline V gene. Germline trimming cut 0 bases from V and 6 bases from J; bases unmatched to any gene: 8. The CDR3 length is 17 residues. This CDR3 reads CASSLALAGAGANEQFF. The CDR3, as DNA: TGTGCCAGCAGCTTGGCACTAGCGGGAGCCGGGGCCAATGAGCAGTTCTTC.

This clone was counted once. In nucleotides, the CDR3 is TGTGCCAGCACCCGGGACAGGGGAATGGACATTCAGTACTTC. It encodes CASTRDRGMDIQYF. V and J are TRBV2 and TRBJ2-4, with 10 bases lining up with TRBD1. V lost 7 bases and J lost 8; bases outside the gene matches: 8. Germline V gene sequence: CDR1 SNHLY, CDR2 FYNNEI. This CDR3 is 14 amino acids long.

The chain carries TRBV6-5 and TRBJ1-2, with 7 positions matching TRBD1. The CDR3 totals 13 residues. CDR1 is MNHEY, CDR2 SVGAGI, per germline. Trimming cost V 6 bases and J 6 bases; bases outside gene matches: 7. Here the CDR3 reads CASRGTGAHGYTF. In DNA form, the CDR3 reads TGTGCCAGCAGGGGAACAGGGGCCCATGGCTACACCTTC.

The chain combines TRBV9 with TRBJ2-7; D is ambiguous. Between the trimmed V and J ends, which lost 4 bases and 2 bases, there was a span of 13 bases. The CDR3 length is 14 residues. Germline CDR1 reads SGDLS; CDR2 reads YYNGEE. In nucleotides, the CDR3 is TGTGCCAGCAGCTCATCTGACAAGCCCTACGAGCAGTACTTC. Translation: CASSSSDKPYEQYF.

This rearrangement joins TRBV7-9 to TRBJ2-1, with no clear D. The ends were cut back, 10 bases at V and 9 bases at J, with 22 bases in the middle. Germline V gene sequence: CDR1 SEHNR, CDR2 FQNEAQ (reference sequence). The CDR3 runs 14 residues. CDR3 bases: TGTGCCACCCTTGGTGTTCCCACTCTGGGTGAGCAGTTCTTC. Translating gives CATLGVPTLGEQFF. Full variable domain (remainder filled in from reference TRBV7-9 and TRBJ2-1): DTGVSQNPRHKITKRGQNVTFRCDPISEHNRLYWYRQTLGQGPEFLTYFQNEAQLEKSRLLSDRFSAERPKGSFSTLEIQRTEQGDSAMYLCATLGVPTLGEQFFGPGTRLTVL.

The chain links TRBV3-1 (or the pseudogene TRBV3-2) to TRBJ2-4, with TRBD1 matching 9 bases. The CDR3 totals 14 residues. Germline V gene lookup returns CDR1 LGHDT and CDR2 YNNKEL (reference sequence). Trimming took 4 bases from V and 5 from J; bases not matched to a gene: 3. In nucleotides, the CDR3 is TGTGCCAGCAGCCCTTGGACAGGGGAAAACATTCAGTACTTC. Its protein product is CASSPWTGENIQYF.

There are a few counts of this clone. V gene TRBV11-3 combines with J gene TRBJ2-2; no firm D call. The CDR3 runs to 14 residues. Germline CDR1 and CDR2: SGHNT and YENEEA. V was cut by 2 bases and J by 4 bases, with 8 bases left in between. CDR3 DNA sequence: TGTGCCAGCAGCTTAAGCCAGCCCACCGGGGAGCTGTTTTTT. Residues: CASSLSQPTGELFF.

This clone was seen a few times. The rearrangement joins TRBV6-1 to TRBJ1-5; D ambiguous. V was trimmed by 3 bases and J by 8 bases, leaving 23 bases between them. The CDR3 is 17 residues long. Germline assignment: CDR1 MNHNS and CDR2 SASEGT. The CDR3 sequence: CASSDWGFSGVSKPQHF. The CDR3 DNA sequence: TGTGCCAGCAGTGATTGGGGTTTTAGTGGGGTATCGAAGCCCCAGCATTTT.